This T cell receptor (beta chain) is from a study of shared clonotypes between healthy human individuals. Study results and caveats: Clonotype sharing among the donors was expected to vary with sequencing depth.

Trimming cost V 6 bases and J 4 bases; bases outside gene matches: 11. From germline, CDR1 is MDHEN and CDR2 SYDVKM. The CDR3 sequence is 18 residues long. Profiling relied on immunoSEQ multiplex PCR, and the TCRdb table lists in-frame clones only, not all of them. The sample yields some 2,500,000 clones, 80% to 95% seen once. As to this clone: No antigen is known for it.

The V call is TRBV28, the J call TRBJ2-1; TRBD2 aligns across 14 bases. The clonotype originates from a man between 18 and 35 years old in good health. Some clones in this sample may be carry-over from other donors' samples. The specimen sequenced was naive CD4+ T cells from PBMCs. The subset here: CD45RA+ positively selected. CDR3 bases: TGTGCCAGCAGCCTGGGGACTAGCGGGAGAAGGAGGTACAATGAGCAGTTCTTC. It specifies CASSLGTSGRRRYNEQFF.